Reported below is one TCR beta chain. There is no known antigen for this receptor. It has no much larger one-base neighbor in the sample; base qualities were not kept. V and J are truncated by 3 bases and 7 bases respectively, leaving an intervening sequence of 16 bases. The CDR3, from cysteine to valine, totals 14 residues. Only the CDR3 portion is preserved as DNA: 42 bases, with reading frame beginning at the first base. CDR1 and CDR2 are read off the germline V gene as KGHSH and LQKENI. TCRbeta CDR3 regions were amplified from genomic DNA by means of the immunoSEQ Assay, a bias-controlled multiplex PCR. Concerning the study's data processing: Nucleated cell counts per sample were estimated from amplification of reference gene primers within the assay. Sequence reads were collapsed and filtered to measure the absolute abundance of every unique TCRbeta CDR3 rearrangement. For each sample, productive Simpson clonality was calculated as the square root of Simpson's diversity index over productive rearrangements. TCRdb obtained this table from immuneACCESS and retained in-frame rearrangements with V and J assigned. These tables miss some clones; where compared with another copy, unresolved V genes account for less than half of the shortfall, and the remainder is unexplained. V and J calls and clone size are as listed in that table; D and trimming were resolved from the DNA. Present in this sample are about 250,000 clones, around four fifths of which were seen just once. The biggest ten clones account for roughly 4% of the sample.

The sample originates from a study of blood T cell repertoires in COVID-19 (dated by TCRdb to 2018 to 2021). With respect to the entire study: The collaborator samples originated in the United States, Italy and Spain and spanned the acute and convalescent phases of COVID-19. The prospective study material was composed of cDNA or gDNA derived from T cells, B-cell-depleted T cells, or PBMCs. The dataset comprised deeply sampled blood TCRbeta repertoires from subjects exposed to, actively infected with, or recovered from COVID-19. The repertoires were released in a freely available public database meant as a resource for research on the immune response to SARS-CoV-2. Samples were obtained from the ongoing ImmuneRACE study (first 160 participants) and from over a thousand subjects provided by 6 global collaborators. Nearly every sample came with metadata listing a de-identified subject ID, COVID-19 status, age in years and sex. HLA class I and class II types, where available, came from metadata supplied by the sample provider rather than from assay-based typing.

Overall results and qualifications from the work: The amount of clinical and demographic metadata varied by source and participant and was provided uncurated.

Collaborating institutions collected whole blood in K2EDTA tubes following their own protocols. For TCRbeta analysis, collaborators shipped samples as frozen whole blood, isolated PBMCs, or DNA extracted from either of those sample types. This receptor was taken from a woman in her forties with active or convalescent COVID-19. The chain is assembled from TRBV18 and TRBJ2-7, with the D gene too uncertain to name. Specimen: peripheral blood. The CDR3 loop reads CASSPRHPSQEQYV. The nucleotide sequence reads TGTGCCAGCTCACCTAGACACCCGTCTCAGGAGCAGTACGTC.